Below are 5 T cell receptor beta chains sequenced from a single sample in a study of shared clonotypes between healthy human individuals. Sequencing used immunoSEQ multiplex PCR; TCRdb keeps in-frame clones, though not all of them. The sample yields about 2 million clones, just under 95% seen once. Naive CD8 cells comprised CD45RO-negative, CCR7-positively selected cells, excluding terminally differentiated effector memory CD45RA+ cells. The source material was naive CD8+ T cells sorted from blood. These receptors all stem from a man aged 18-30 years in good health.

Here the CDR3 reads CASSQEDRDNSPLHF. CDR3 bases: TGCGCCAGCAGCCAAGAGGACAGGGATAATTCACCCCTCCACTTT. J is TRBJ1-6 and V is TRBV4-3; 8 nucleotides match TRBD1. The CDR3 consists of 15 residues. With 0 bases clipped from V and 5 bases from J, the junction kept 0 bases outside the gene matches. The germline gives CDR1 LGHNA, CDR2 YSLEER.

The chain recombines TRBV4-1 with TRBJ2-7; 10 bases are a match to TRBD2. The CDR3 consists of 14 residues. Trimming at V came to 3 bases and at J to 4 bases, leaving 3 bases not matched to a gene. Germline loops: CDR1 MGHRA, CDR2 YSYEKL. CDR3 sequence: CASSQRTSGYEQYF. In nucleotides, the CDR3 is TGCGCCAGCAGCCAGAGGACTAGCGGATACGAGCAGTACTTC.

This chain connects TRBV5-6 to TRBJ2-5, with a possible D match to TRBD2 (6 bases). This CDR3 is built from 14 residues. CDR1 SGHDT and CDR2 YYEEEE come from the germline V gene. V lost 0 bases and J 4 bases, leaving 10 bases between the germline ends. The CDR3 here is CASSLEEGPETQYF. The CDR3 DNA reads as TGTGCCAGCAGCTTGGAGGAGGGCCCAGAGACCCAGTACTTC.

This chain connects TRBV6-6 to TRBJ1-4; D is unclear. Germline V gene sequence: CDR1 MNHNY, CDR2 SVGAGI (reference sequence). This CDR3 has 14 residues. Trimming took off 3 bases at V and 7 bases at J, with 12 bases between the two ends. The DNA for the CDR3 is TGTGCCAGCAGTTATAGGGCAGTTGGTGAAAAACTGTTTTTT. It specifies CASSYRAVGEKLFF.

CDR3 DNA: TGTGCCAGCAGTTTATATTCGGGGAGGACCGCGAACACTGAAGCTTTCTTT. It codes for CASSLYSGRTANTEAFF. The chain couples TRBV28 to TRBJ1-1; D gene ambiguous. Germline lookup yields CDR1 MDHEN and CDR2 SYDVKM. The V end lost 1 base, the J end lost 1 base, and 16 bases lay between the germline ends. The CDR3 runs 17 residues. The variable domain in full, with the rest retrieved from reference TRBV28 and TRBJ1-1, is DVKVTQSSRYLVKRTGEKVFLECVQDMDHENMFWYRQDPGLGLRLIYFSYDVKMKEKGDIPEGYSVSREKKERFSLILESASTNQTSMYLCASSLYSGRTANTEAFFGQGTRLTVV.